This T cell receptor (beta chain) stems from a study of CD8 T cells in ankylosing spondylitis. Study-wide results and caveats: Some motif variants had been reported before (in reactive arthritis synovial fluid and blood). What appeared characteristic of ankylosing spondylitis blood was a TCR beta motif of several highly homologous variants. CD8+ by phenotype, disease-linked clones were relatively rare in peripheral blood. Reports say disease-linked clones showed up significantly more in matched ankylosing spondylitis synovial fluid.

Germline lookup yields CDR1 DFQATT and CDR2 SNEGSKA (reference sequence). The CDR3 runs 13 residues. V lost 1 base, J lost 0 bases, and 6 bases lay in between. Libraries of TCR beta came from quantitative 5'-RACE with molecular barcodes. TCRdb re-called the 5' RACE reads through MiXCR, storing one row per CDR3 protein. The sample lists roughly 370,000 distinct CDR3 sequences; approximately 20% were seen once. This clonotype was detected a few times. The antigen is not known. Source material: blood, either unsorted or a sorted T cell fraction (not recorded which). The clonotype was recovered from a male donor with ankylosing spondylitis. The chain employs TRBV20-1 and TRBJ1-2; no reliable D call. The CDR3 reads CSARAPPNYGYTF. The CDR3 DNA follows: TGCAGTGCTAGAGCGCCCCCTAACTATGGCTACACCTTC.